This T cell receptor (beta chain) was identified during a study of cytomegalovirus exposure and HLA in healthy donors. Vbeta (60) and Jbeta (13) primers were used in the PCR. TCRdb keeps only in-frame clones here, not all; method: immunoSEQ multiplex PCR. The data contain roughly 150,000 clones, 80% to 85% of them singletons. Germline V CDR1 and CDR2: GTSNPN, SVGIG (reference sequence). The CDR3 spans 15 residues. Trimming cost V 5 bases and J 3 bases, with 16 bases left between them. In regard to this clone: As yet, its antigen is unknown.

Study results and limitations: In terms of immune exposure information, only CMV serostatus was available.

Sequencing input: PBMCs. The V and J genes are TRBV30 and TRBJ1-4; TRBD1 might be the D (5 bases). This TCR was sampled from a girl aged 2 to 10 in good health and CMV-seropositive. CDR3 protein: CAWGPGKLPNEKLFF. CDR3 nucleotide sequence: TGTGCCTGGGGCCCAGGGAAACTGCCTAATGAAAAACTGTTTTTT.